The 19 T cell receptor beta chains given below trace back to one sample, sequenced in a study of CD8+CD57+ T cells in acquired aplastic anemia. All patients picked for sequencing had shown, by flow cytometry, an expansion of CD8+CD57+ cells. TCR beta VDJ and CDR3 profiling used genomic DNA as template. TCRdb re-called the reads through MiXCR, storing one row per CDR3 protein. The table records more than 250,000 distinct CDR3 sequences, 82% of them present only once. Sequenced sample: sorted CD4+, CD8+, or CD8+CD57+ T cells (not recorded which) from PBMCs. The origin of the receptors is a human donor with aplastic anemia.

Of note for this clonotype: No conserved phenylalanine or tryptophan is present at the end of the CDR3, so a read error is the likely explanation. This chain joins TRBV5-4 and TRBJ1-1; D is unresolved. Germline CDR1 reads SGHNT; CDR2 reads YYREEE (reference sequence). The germline V and J ends were trimmed by 3 bases and 7 bases, with 7 bases remaining between them. This CDR3 is built from 11 residues. As DNA, the CDR3 is TGTGCCAGCAGCTCCTCCCTTGAAGCTTTCCTT. The encoded protein is CASSSSLEAFL.

The V and J genes are TRBV20-1 and TRBJ2-7; the match to TRBD2 covers 7 bases. V was pared by 3 bases and J by 1 base, with 3 bases of the junction left unmatched. CDR3 length: 13 residues. The germline CDR1 and CDR2 sequences are DFQATT and SNEGSKA (reference sequence). CDR3 nucleotide sequence: TGCAGTGCTAGGGGAGGGGCGTCCTACGAGCAGTACTTC. This gives the protein CSARGGASYEQYF.

Notes on this clonotype: This CDR3 fails to terminate in the conserved phenylalanine or tryptophan, so it likely reflects a read error. The DNA is omitted, as the CDR3 cannot be located on it reliably, and the CDR3 follows TCRdb's listing. J is TRBJ2-3 and V is TRBV2; the table gives TRBD1 as D, unverified against the DNA. CDR1 is SNHLY and CDR2 is FYNNEI in the germline V gene. The CDR3 contains 16 residues when both ends are counted. The CDR3 reads CASSGGAGAHTEALFC.

Concerning this clonotype: The junction differs from germline at one of its ends, possibly a read error. The chain uses TRBV14 and TRBJ2-3; D gene unclear. The CDR3 covers 12 residues. Germline assignment: CDR1 SGHDN and CDR2 FVKESK. The CDR3 bases are TGTGCCAGCAGCGTAGGCCATGAGGCGCAGTGGTTT. It translates to CASSVGHEAQWF.

This clonotype has only one observation. The chain employs TRBV9 and TRBJ2-5, with TRBD2 matching over 11 bases. Germline V gene sequence: CDR1 SGDLS, CDR2 YYNGEE. J lost 11 bases, V lost 0 bases, and 9 bases had no gene match. The CDR3 extends over 15 amino acids. CDR3 in DNA: TGTGCCAGCAGCGTAGGTACTAGCGGGGGAGGTGAGCAGTACTTC. Translation gives CASSVGTSGGGEQYF.

This chain uses TRBV11-1 with TRBJ1-3; no firm D call. V lost 1 base and J 0 bases, leaving 13 bases between the germline ends. CDR3 length: 17 amino acids. Germline V gives CDR1 SGHAT, CDR2 FQDESV (reference sequence). The CDR3 here is CASSLGSGGNSGNTIYF. In DNA, the CDR3 is TGTGCCAGCAGCTTAGGGTCAGGCGGAAACTCTGGAAACACCATATATTTT.

This clonotype was recorded only once. The CDR3 ends on some other residue instead of the conserved phenylalanine or tryptophan, so this is likely a read error. The DNA is left out, because the CDR3 cannot be placed on it with certainty; the CDR3 is given as TCRdb lists it. This chain joins TRBV7-3 and TRBJ2-3; the table assigns TRBD2, which was not confirmed against the DNA. Germline values: CDR1 SGHTA, CDR2 FQGTGA. The CDR3 totals 13 residues, both ends included. The CDR3 region is CASSSGGTDRQYQ.

Turning to this clonotype: A junction end diverges from the germline sequence, so it may reflect a read error. The CDR3 region is CASSVAGSYGANVYF. The CDR3 DNA is TGTGCCAGCAGCGTAGCGGGTAGCTACGGGGCCAACGTCTATTTT. V gene TRBV7-9 combines with J gene TRBJ2-3; 7 bases are shared with TRBD2. Germline V lookup: CDR1 SEHNR, CDR2 FQNEAQ (reference sequence). The CDR3 contains 15 residues.

J is TRBJ2-3 and V is TRBV24-1; the D gene is possibly TRBD2 (5 bases). The J call is uncertain, as TRBJ2-1 better fits the DNA end. Germline lookup yields CDR1 KGHDR and CDR2 SFDVKD. The CDR3 spans 14 residues. The CDR3 DNA sequence: TGTGCCAGCGGCTCAAGCGGAGGTCCCGATACGCAGTTCTTC. Its protein product is CASGSSGGPDTQFF.

The V and J genes are TRBV20-1 and TRBJ2-2, with 10 bases that match TRBD2. J gave up 6 bases and V 5 bases, and 12 bases lay outside the gene matches. The CDR3 length is 16 residues. The V gene's germline CDR1 is DFQATT and CDR2 SNEGSKA (reference sequence). The CDR3 nucleotides read TGCAGTGCTTCGGGGACTAGCGCGAGAAAAGCCGGGGAGCTGTTTTTT. The encoded protein is CSASGTSARKAGELFF.

This clonotype appeared once. V is TRBV7-8 and J is TRBJ2-2, with a weak D call TRBD2 (6 bases). The germline gives CDR1 SGHVS, CDR2 FQNEAQ. V was cut by 1 base and J by 14 bases, with 23 bases left in between. This CDR3 comprises 16 residues. The CDR3 DNA reads as TGTGCCAGCAGCTTAGGGGGAGGTCCCGATACGCAGGATCTGTTTTTT. Translating gives CASSLGGGPDTQDLFF.

The V and J genes are TRBV7-9 and TRBJ2-1; 9 nucleotides align to TRBD2. Germline lookup yields CDR1 SEHNR and CDR2 FQNEAQ (reference sequence). V was pared by 3 bases and J by 8 bases, with 11 bases of the junction left unmatched. The CDR3 runs 16 residues. CDR3 sequence (DNA): TGTGCCAGCAGCTTTGGAAGAAGCGGGGGGTACGATGAGCAGTTCTTC. Amino acid sequence: CASSFGRSGGYDEQFF.

V is TRBV7-3 and J is TRBJ2-6, with 7 bases that match TRBD2. The CDR3 totals 17 residues. CDR1 is SGHTA and CDR2 is FQGTGA in the germline V gene. The ends lost 8 bases at V and 12 bases at J; junction bases unmatched: 22. This CDR3 reads CASSIGRDAVGHCVLTF. The CDR3 bases are TGTGCCAGCTCAATAGGGAGGGACGCCGTTGGGCACTGCGTCCTGACTTTC.

V usage is TRBV11-3 and J usage is TRBJ1-4, with 7 bases aligning to TRBD1. The V and J ends lost 4 bases and 8 bases, in that order; junction bases with no gene match: 13. Germline V gene lookup returns CDR1 SGHNT and CDR2 YENEEA. The CDR3 spans 16 residues. The CDR3 DNA is TGTGCCAGCAGCTCAAATCAGACAGGGCGCAGGGAAAAACTGTTTTTT. Protein: CASSSNQTGRREKLFF.

Concerning this clonotype itself: The conserved closing phenylalanine or tryptophan is absent in this CDR3, likely reflecting a read error. The limits of the CDR3 on the DNA are not certain, so only TCRdb's listed CDR3 is given. The chain recombines TRBV7-9 with TRBJ2-3; TRBD1 was called by the table and not checked on the DNA. CDR1 and CDR2 (germline): SEHNR, FQNEAQ (reference sequence). The CDR3 is 13 residues long, ends included. The CDR3 sequence: CASSGGGTGTLEA.

J is TRBJ1-1 and V is TRBV5-6, with TRBD1 matching over 10 bases. V was clipped by 4 bases and J by 1 base; unmatched bases: 7. The CDR3 has 16 residues. Germline-derived CDR1 and CDR2 are SGHDT and YYEEEE. CDR3 DNA: TGTGCCAGCAGCACGGTGCGGGACAGGGGGAACACTGAAGCTTTCTTT. Residues: CASSTVRDRGNTEAFF.

This clonotype was counted a few times. Lacking the conserved final phenylalanine or tryptophan, this CDR3 likely reflects a read error. The DNA is left out, because the CDR3 cannot be placed on it with certainty; the CDR3 is given as TCRdb lists it. The rearrangement joins TRBV7-2 to TRBJ2-3; no check of the table's D call, TRBD1, against the DNA was made. Germline lookup yields CDR1 SGHTA and CDR2 FQGNSA. Ends included, the CDR3 has 13 residues. CDR3 in amino acids: CASSSVDRGRREK.

About this clonotype itself: One end of the junction varies from germline; a read error may be responsible. The chain couples TRBV7-8 to TRBJ2-3, with D perhaps matching TRBD2 (6 bases). This CDR3 is built from 13 residues. Germline-derived CDR1 and CDR2 are SGHVS and FQNEAQ. CDR3 amino acids: CASSFGGAAEKQF. CDR3 bases: TGTGCCAGCAGCTTCGGGGGAGCAGCCGAGAAGCAGTTT.

The chain employs TRBV7-8 and TRBJ2-3; weak D call: TRBD2 (6 bases). Trimming removed 5 bases at V and 10 bases at J, with 22 bases between. CDR1 SGHVS and CDR2 FQNEAQ come from the germline V gene. CDR3 size: 15 residues. The CDR3 here is CASSIRGGPETPQYF. DNA for the CDR3: TGTGCCAGCAGCATAAGGGGAGGCCCCGAAACGCCGCAGTATTTT.